A selection of T cell receptor beta chains follows, all from one sample in a study of CD8+ T cells in alopecia areata. Using immunoSEQ multiplex PCR, the repertoire was profiled, and TCRdb retains in-frame clones only, with some absent. The sample records more than 85,000 clones, 35% to 45% being singletons. The source material was CD4+ T cells sorted from blood. The source is a human donor with alopecia areata. CDR3s include the opening cysteine and the closing phenylalanine or tryptophan. Each record gives: CDR3 DNA, CDR3 protein, clone size, D gene, CDR3 length, J gene, V gene. D genes are given only for firm matches. For some rows the clone size is stated as once, few or many, or as a class when expanded; others skip it.

CDR3 DNA: TGCGCCAGCAGTCAACACAGGATTGAAGAGACCCAGTACTTC
CDR3 protein: CASSQHRIEETQYF
clone size: -
D gene: -
CDR3 length: 14
J gene: TRBJ2-5
V gene: TRBV23-1

CDR3 DNA: TGTGCCTGGAGCCGTCCAGGGAGCACCGGGGAGCTGTTTTTT
CDR3 protein: CAWSRPGSTGELFF
clone size: few
D gene: -
CDR3 length: 14
J gene: TRBJ2-2
V gene: TRBV30

CDR3 DNA: TGTGCCAGCAGCTCCGGGACTAGCGGGGGTCTCAGCTCCTACGAGCAGTACTTC
CDR3 protein: CASSSGTSGGLSSYEQYF
clone size: -
D gene: TRBD2
CDR3 length: 18
J gene: TRBJ2-7
V gene: TRBV7-9

CDR3 DNA: TGTGCCTGGAGTCGAAGACCTCGGCCCCCGGTGGATACGCAGTATTTT
CDR3 protein: CAWSRRPRPPVDTQYF
clone size: few
D gene: -
CDR3 length: 16
J gene: TRBJ2-3
V gene: TRBV30

CDR3 DNA: TGTGCCAGCAGGATAGCGAACAATGAGCAGTTCTTC
CDR3 protein: CASRIANNEQFF
clone size: few
D gene: -
CDR3 length: 12
J gene: TRBJ2-1
V gene: TRBV28

CDR3 DNA: TGTGCCAGCAGTTCGCCACTAACTCTAGCGGGAGGGACTAATGAGCAGTTCTTC
CDR3 protein: CASSSPLTLAGGTNEQFF
clone size: -
D gene: TRBD2
CDR3 length: 18
J gene: TRBJ2-1
V gene: TRBV28

CDR3 DNA: TGTGCCAGCAGTTTCAGAACTGAAGCTTTCTTT
CDR3 protein: CASSFRTEAFF
clone size: -
D gene: -
CDR3 length: 11
J gene: TRBJ1-1
V gene: TRBV28

CDR3 DNA: TGTGCCTGGAGTGTAACGTATGGGGACGAGCAGTACTTC
CDR3 protein: CAWSVTYGDEQYF
clone size: -
D gene: -
CDR3 length: 13
J gene: TRBJ2-7
V gene: TRBV30

CDR3 DNA: TGCAGCGTCCTACTGACTAGCGGGACATACTCTGGGGCCAACGTCCTGACTTTC
CDR3 protein: CSVLLTSGTYSGANVLTF
clone size: few
D gene: TRBD2
CDR3 length: 18
J gene: TRBJ2-6
V gene: TRBV29-1

CDR3 DNA: TGCAGCGTTATCCGACAGGGAGGGAGAACTGAAGCTTTCTTT
CDR3 protein: CSVIRQGGRTEAFF
clone size: few
D gene: TRBD1
CDR3 length: 14
J gene: TRBJ1-1
V gene: TRBV29-1

CDR3 DNA: TGTGCCAGCAGTGCGGGGCGGAGGACCGGGGAGCTGTTTTTT
CDR3 protein: CASSAGRRTGELFF
clone size: -
D gene: -
CDR3 length: 14
J gene: TRBJ2-2
V gene: TRBV2

CDR3 DNA: TGTGCCTGGAGTGGTCCAGACCGAGGCACTGAAGCTTTCTTT
CDR3 protein: CAWSGPDRGTEAFF
clone size: -
D gene: -
CDR3 length: 14
J gene: TRBJ1-1
V gene: TRBV30

CDR3 DNA: TGCGCCAGCAGCTTTGGCCCGAGCAGGCAGCCCCAGCATTTT
CDR3 protein: CASSFGPSRQPQHF
clone size: -
D gene: -
CDR3 length: 14
J gene: TRBJ1-5
V gene: TRBV5-1

CDR3 DNA: TGTGCCAGCTCACCGATCACAGGGGACAACCTCTACGAGCAGTACTTC
CDR3 protein: CASSPITGDNLYEQYF
clone size: -
D gene: TRBD1
CDR3 length: 16
J gene: TRBJ2-7
V gene: TRBV18

CDR3 DNA: TGCAGCGTTCCAGGGGCGATGAACACTGAAGCTTTCTTT
CDR3 protein: CSVPGAMNTEAFF
clone size: few
D gene: -
CDR3 length: 13
J gene: TRBJ1-1
V gene: TRBV29-1

CDR3 DNA: TGTGCCTGGACGATCGGACAGGGACGTTCACCCCTCCACTTT
CDR3 protein: CAWTIGQGRSPLHF
clone size: few
D gene: TRBD1
CDR3 length: 14
J gene: TRBJ1-6
V gene: TRBV30

CDR3 DNA: TGTGCCACCAGCAGACTAGCGGGAGGCCCAGATACGCAGTATTTT
CDR3 protein: CATSRLAGGPDTQYF
clone size: few
D gene: TRBD2
CDR3 length: 15
J gene: TRBJ2-3
V gene: TRBV15

CDR3 DNA: TGTGCCTGGAGCGGTCTCGAGGCCGGGGAGCTGTTTTTT
CDR3 protein: CAWSGLEAGELFF
clone size: -
D gene: -
CDR3 length: 13
J gene: TRBJ2-2
V gene: TRBV30

CDR3 DNA: TGTGCCTGGAGCCGTACGATGACTGAAGCTTTCTTT
CDR3 protein: CAWSRTMTEAFF
clone size: -
D gene: -
CDR3 length: 12
J gene: TRBJ1-1
V gene: TRBV30

CDR3 DNA: TGTGCCAGCACCCGGGGGGGAGCTATGAACACTGAAGCTTTCTTT
CDR3 protein: CASTRGGAMNTEAFF
clone size: -
D gene: -
CDR3 length: 15
J gene: TRBJ1-1
V gene: TRBV28

CDR3 DNA: TGCAGCGTAAGAGCTGCCAGCGGGAGTTGGGAGACCCAGTACTTC
CDR3 protein: CSVRAASGSWETQYF
clone size: -
D gene: TRBD2
CDR3 length: 15
J gene: TRBJ2-5
V gene: TRBV29-1

CDR3 DNA: TGTGCCTGGAATCGAGCGGCCCGGCGGGAGCTGTTTTTT
CDR3 protein: CAWNRAARRELFF
clone size: -
D gene: -
CDR3 length: 13
J gene: TRBJ2-2
V gene: TRBV30

CDR3 DNA: TGTGCCAGCAGTAGAAGGGAGACCCAGTACTTC
CDR3 protein: CASSRRETQYF
clone size: few
D gene: -
CDR3 length: 11
J gene: TRBJ2-5
V gene: TRBV28

CDR3 DNA: TGTGCCAGCAGTAAGAAAAACATTCAGTACTTC
CDR3 protein: CASSKKNIQYF
clone size: -
D gene: -
CDR3 length: 11
J gene: TRBJ2-4
V gene: TRBV2

CDR3 DNA: TGCAGCGTTGACCAGACTAGAAATTGGGGAGGTACGCAGTATTTT
CDR3 protein: CSVDQTRNWGGTQYF
clone size: -
D gene: -
CDR3 length: 15
J gene: TRBJ2-3
V gene: TRBV29-1